These T cell receptor beta chains were read from a single sample in a study of post-analysis software for immune sequencing data. MiXCR, run by TCRdb on the PCR reads, gives a single entry per CDR3 protein. The repertoire has some 690,000 distinct CDR3 sequences, around 27% of them found once; the top ten carry roughly 0.53%. The sample comprised blood. Receptors were obtained from a girl between 10 and 17 years old with multiple sclerosis. CDR3s include the opening cysteine and the closing phenylalanine or tryptophan. Each record gives: V gene, D gene, CDR3 protein. A D gene is named only where the DNA matches it firmly.

>TRBV6-5|NA
CASSYFGVGDNEQFF
>TRBV5-1|NA
CASSPTGVGYTF
>TRBV3-1|NA
CASSHRVGTQYF
>TRBV29-1|NA
CSGAAAGSYNEQFF
>TRBV7-6|NA
CASSIRDYNEQFF
>TRBV18|NA
CASSPGTMADTQYF
>TRBV4-3|NA
CASSQVGGGQPQHF
>TRBV9|TRBD1
CASGLGQGHQPQHF
>TRBV5-1|NA
CASSSGTSLNTEAFF
>TRBV28|NA
CASSSPGVQNIQYF
>TRBV5-1|NA
CASSGGGGTEAFF
>TRBV5-5|TRBD2
CASSTGLAGGYEQYF
>TRBV10-3|NA
CAIGGDPGKEAFF
>TRBV5-5|TRBD1
CASSFMTGDEKLFF
>TRBV10-2|NA
CASREGNEQFF
>TRBV9|NA
CASSVGPGYEQYF
>TRBV7-8|NA
CASSSARREQFF
>TRBV29-1|TRBD2
CSATGAGGWKGETQYF
>TRBV20-1|NA
CSARDRGAGGYTF
>TRBV12-3/TRBV12-4|NA
CASSLGPQNEKLFF
>TRBV29-1|NA
CSVVWQTATFGNQPQHF
>TRBV28|NA
CASSLNPGAKGYTF
>TRBV10-3|TRBD2
CAISELAGSHEQYF
>TRBV18|NA
CASSPLPSHSNQPQHF
>TRBV12-3/TRBV12-4|NA
CASILGTTAYGYTF
>TRBV12-3/TRBV12-4|NA
CASSFLYQGREAFF
>TRBV7-8|TRBD2
CASSPGFWREALDNEQFF
>TRBV7-9|TRBD1
CASSPGDRMRNTQYF
>TRBV3-1|TRBD1
CASSQTGGTGEQYF
>TRBV7-2|TRBD2
CASSLSAGGAYEQYF
>TRBV6-2/TRBV6-3|NA
CASNRIPGGPQHF
>TRBV12-3/TRBV12-4|NA
CASISGARSNQPQHF
>TRBV7-9|TRBD1
CASRLPGQGAHEQYF
>TRBV4-3|NA
CASSQITGGGAQYF
>TRBV10-3|NA
CAIRTTENPANYGYTF
>TRBV20-1|TRBD2
CSASRSGASYEQYF
>TRBV29-1|NA
CSVGRRVADGYTF
>TRBV20-1|NA
CSASGGYEKLFF